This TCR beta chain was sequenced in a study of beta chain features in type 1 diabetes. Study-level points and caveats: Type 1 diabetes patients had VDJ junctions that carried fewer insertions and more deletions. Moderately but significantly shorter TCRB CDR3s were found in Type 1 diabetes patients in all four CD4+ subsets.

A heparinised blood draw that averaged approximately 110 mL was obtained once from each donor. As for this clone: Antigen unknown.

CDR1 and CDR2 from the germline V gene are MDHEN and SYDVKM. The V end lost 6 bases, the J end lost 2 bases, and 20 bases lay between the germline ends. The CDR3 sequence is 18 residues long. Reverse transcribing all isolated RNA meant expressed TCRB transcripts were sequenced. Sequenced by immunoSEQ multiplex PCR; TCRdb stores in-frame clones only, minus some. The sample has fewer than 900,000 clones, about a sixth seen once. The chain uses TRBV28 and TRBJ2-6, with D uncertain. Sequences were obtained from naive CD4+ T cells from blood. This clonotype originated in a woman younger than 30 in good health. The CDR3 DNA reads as TGTGCCAGCAGCGACAAGTTTCCTGGAGCCACTGGGGCCAACGTCCTGACTTTC. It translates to CASSDKFPGATGANVLTF.